Each of the 32 T cell receptor beta chains below was sequenced from the same sample in a study of blood T cell repertoires in COVID-19. The repertoire was sequenced with immunoSEQ multiplex PCR; TCRdb's copy has only in-frame clones and lacks some. The repertoire consists of 130,000 or so clones, with more than 85% occurring once and the leading ten covering approximately 4.3%. Input material: peripheral blood. The receptors stem from a man in his 60s with COVID-19, enrolled during active disease.

The CDR3 region has the DNA TGCGCCAGCAGCAACCTACCGGGACAGGGGGCAACTAATGAAAAACTGTTTTTT. Its protein product is CASSNLPGQGATNEKLFF. V gene TRBV5-1 combines with J gene TRBJ1-4, with 11 bases fitting TRBD1. Germline V gives CDR1 SGHRS, CDR2 YFSETQ. The length of the CDR3 is 18 residues. Unmatched junction bases numbered 8, after V lost 4 bases and J lost 0 bases.

This clone was recorded a few times. The chain uses TRBV5-4 and TRBJ1-5, with D perhaps TRBD1 (5 bases). V gave up 4 bases and J gave up 0 bases, with 11 bases separating them. The CDR3 spans 15 residues. Germline V gives CDR1 SGHNT, CDR2 YYREEE (reference sequence). The CDR3 region has the DNA TGTGCCAGCAGCGCCGGGGGGGATAGCAATCAGCCCCAGCATTTT. Translated: CASSAGGDSNQPQHF.

The chain uses TRBV2 and TRBJ1-6; D might be TRBD1 (6 bases). This CDR3 is built from 12 residues. Trimming cost V 8 bases and J 7 bases, with 9 bases left between them. Per the germline V gene, CDR1 is SNHLY and CDR2 is FYNNEI. The CDR3 is CASQDSNSPLHF. The CDR3 DNA follows: TGTGCCAGCCAGGACAGCAATTCACCCCTCCACTTT.

The chain recombines TRBV11-1 with TRBJ2-1; TRBD2 agrees at 10 bases. CDR1 is SGHAT and CDR2 is FQDESV in the germline V gene (reference sequence). Germline trimming cut 2 bases from V and 5 bases from J; bases unmatched to any gene: 6. The CDR3 spans 16 residues. CDR3 bases: TGTGCCAGCAGCTTATGGGCTAGCGGGGGCCACAATGAGCAGTTCTTC. Residues: CASSLWASGGHNEQFF.

The chain is built from TRBV6-2 or TRBV6-3 and TRBJ2-5, with D perhaps TRBD2 (6 bases). The germline V and J ends were trimmed by 3 bases and 5 bases, with 16 bases remaining between them. Germline CDR1 and CDR2: MNHEY and SVGEGT. The CDR3 covers 15 residues. CDR3 coding DNA: TGTGCCAGCAGTTATTGGGGGGAAGAGGTGGAGACCCAGTACTTC. Protein: CASSYWGEEVETQYF.

Written as DNA, the CDR3 is TGCGCCAGCAGTGAGTGGGGGCAGGATCAGCCCCAGCATTTT. Its protein product is CASSEWGQDQPQHF. J is TRBJ1-5 and V is TRBV10-2; TRBD1 might be the D (6 bases). Germline V gene data show CDR1 as WSHSY and CDR2 as SAAADI. Deletions cut 1 base from V and 5 bases from J, with 9 bases between. The CDR3 totals 14 residues.

The chain recombines TRBV7-2 with TRBJ1-5, with 7 bases identical to TRBD1. Trimming removed 4 bases from V and 3 bases from J; junction bases left unmatched: 6. This CDR3 spans 15 amino acids. CDR1 is SGHTA, CDR2 FQGNSA, per germline. The DNA for the CDR3 is TGTGCCAGCAGCTCCGCCGGGACAGTCAATCAGCCCCAGCATTTT. Translating it yields CASSSAGTVNQPQHF.

This sequence joins TRBV7-6 and TRBJ1-5; no definite D call. Germline V gene data show CDR1 as SGHVS and CDR2 as FNYEAQ. The CDR3 is 15 amino acids. The V end lost 5 bases, the J end lost 0 bases, and 11 bases lay between the germline ends. In DNA form, the CDR3 reads TGTGCCAGCAGCATTACAGAAATTAGCAATCAGCCCCAGCATTTT. Its protein product is CASSITEISNQPQHF.

Concerning this clone itself: An end of the junction does not agree with germline; a read error may underlie this. This chain uses TRBV5-1 with TRBJ1-1; the D gene is possibly TRBD1 (6 bases). This CDR3 contains 15 residues. Germline V gene data show CDR1 as SGHRS and CDR2 as YFSETQ. CDR3 in DNA: TGCGTCAGCAGCTTGGGCACAGGGTTATACACTGAAGCTTTCTTT. Protein: CVSSLGTGLYTEAFF.

The chain employs TRBV9 and TRBJ1-5, with 7 bases fitting TRBD1. Germline V gives CDR1 SGDLS, CDR2 YYNGEE. V lost 3 bases and J lost 5; bases outside the gene matches: 8. The CDR3 runs to 15 residues. CDR3 DNA sequence: TGTGCCAGCAGCGGAGGAGGGGGCGAAGATCAGCCCCAGCATTTT. Its translation: CASSGGGGEDQPQHF.

The CDR3 DNA follows: TGTGCCAGCAGCGTGACTCTAGATCAGCCCCAGCATTTT. Protein product: CASSVTLDQPQHF. The chain combines TRBV7-9 with TRBJ1-5; D gene unclear. The V end lost 5 bases, the J end lost 5 bases, and 10 bases lay between the germline ends. Germline CDR1 SEHNR, CDR2 FQNEAQ (reference sequence). This CDR3 spans 13 amino acids.

This chain joins TRBV5-1 and TRBJ1-2, with unresolved D. With 2 bases removed from V and 8 bases from J, the gap between germline ends came to 10 bases. Germline V CDR1 and CDR2: SGHRS, YFSETQ. The length of the CDR3 is 12 residues. The CDR3 sequence: CASSFGLGGYTF. CDR3 coding DNA: TGCGCCAGCAGCTTCGGACTGGGAGGCTACACCTTC.

This clone turned up a few times. This chain connects TRBV18 to TRBJ1-1, with D hard to call. Germline CDR1 and CDR2: KGHSH and LQKENI. The CDR3 has 15 amino acids. Trimming stripped 4 bases from V and 3 bases from J, with 15 bases between. CDR3 bases: TGTGCCAGCTCACGAGATCCCTTGTCCTACACTGAAGCTTTCTTT. Translated: CASSRDPLSYTEAFF.

This chain uses TRBV18 with TRBJ1-2, with a weak D call TRBD1 (5 bases). The CDR3 is made up of 16 amino acids. CDR1 KGHSH and CDR2 LQKENI come from the germline V gene. V was shortened by 2 bases and J by 0 bases, with 13 bases between the two germline ends. The CDR3 DNA follows: TGTGCCAGCTCACCATCCACAGGACGGACTAACTATGGCTACACCTTC. Its protein is CASSPSTGRTNYGYTF.

The V call is TRBV7-3, the J call TRBJ2-3; TRBD1 matches 9 bases. Germline V gene data show CDR1 as SGHTA and CDR2 as FQGTGA. The CDR3 extends over 14 amino acids. V dropped 4 bases and J dropped 3; count of bases not matched to a gene: 2. The CDR3 sequence: CASSSGQGTDTQYF. For the CDR3, the DNA is TGTGCCAGCAGCTCAGGACAGGGGACAGATACGCAGTATTTT.

The chain uses TRBV6-5 and TRBJ1-4; tentatively, D is TRBD1 (6 bases). CDR3 length: 14 residues. Trimming pared 8 bases from V and 8 bases from J, leaving 18 bases between. Germline V gene sequence: CDR1 MNHEY, CDR2 SVGAGI. The CDR3 loop reads CASLSWGRREKLFF. CDR3 DNA: TGTGCCAGCCTATCCTGGGGGCGCAGGGAAAAACTGTTTTTT.

A single count supports this clone. The chain combines TRBV3-1 (or the pseudogene TRBV3-2) with TRBJ1-2, with TRBD1 matching 7 bases. The CDR3 spans 16 residues. Unmatched junction bases numbered 14, after V lost 3 bases and J lost 7 bases. The germline V gene encodes CDR1 LGHDT and CDR2 YNNKEL (reference sequence). CDR3 protein: CASSHQGTGAPSGYTF. Written as DNA, the CDR3 is TGTGCCAGCAGCCACCAGGGAACAGGGGCCCCCAGTGGCTACACCTTC.

The rearrangement uses TRBV7-8 and TRBJ1-1; tentative D call: TRBD1 (5 bases). The CDR3 runs 16 residues. Germline V gives CDR1 SGHVS, CDR2 FQNEAQ. V dropped 5 bases and J dropped 5 bases, with 21 bases sitting between them. CDR3 DNA sequence: TGTGCCAGCAGCCCTTACCGATCGGCGGGGCGGACTGAAGCTTTCTTT. Amino acid sequence: CASSPYRSAGRTEAFF.

The V gene is TRBV7-9, the J gene TRBJ1-4; 10 bases agree with TRBD1. Germline V gene data show CDR1 as SEHNR and CDR2 as FQNEAQ (reference sequence). CDR3 length equals 15 residues. V lost 4 bases, J lost 1 base, and 0 bases stayed unmatched. CDR3 region: CASSWTGGTNEKLFF. DNA for the CDR3: TGTGCCAGCAGCTGGACAGGGGGAACTAATGAAAAACTGTTTTTT.

This sequence joins TRBV6-5 and TRBJ2-7; 8 nucleotides align to TRBD1. This CDR3 spans 15 amino acids. Germline assignment: CDR1 MNHEY and CDR2 SVGAGI. Trimming at V came to 6 bases and at J to 0 bases, leaving 7 bases not matched to a gene. CDR3 protein: CASRISGQDSYEQYF. The CDR3 DNA reads TGTGCCAGCAGAATCTCGGGACAGGACTCCTACGAGCAGTACTTC.

The CDR3 here is CASSQGTGGFFWYGYTF. The CDR3 coding sequence is TGCGCCAGCAGCCAGGGGACAGGGGGATTCTTCTGGTATGGCTACACCTTC. The genes are TRBV4-3 and TRBJ1-2, with 11 nucleotides matching TRBD1. Trimming took 3 bases from V and 5 from J; bases not matched to a gene: 11. Germline V gives CDR1 LGHNA, CDR2 YSLEER. The CDR3 runs to 17 residues.

The CDR3 nucleotides read TGCGCCAGCAGCCAAGATACGGGGCAAGAGACCCAGTACTTC. Residues: CASSQDTGQETQYF. The chain links TRBV4-3 to TRBJ2-5; the D gene is possibly TRBD2 (5 bases). CDR1 LGHNA and CDR2 YSLEER come from the germline V gene. The CDR3 spans 14 residues. V lost 0 bases to trimming and J lost 2 bases, with 7 bases between them.

The J gene is TRBJ1-6, the V gene TRBV7-9; 9 nucleotides match TRBD1. Trimming took 6 bases from V and 7 from J; bases not matched to a gene: 4. The CDR3 contains 14 residues. From germline, CDR1 is SEHNR and CDR2 FQNEAQ (reference sequence). CDR3: CASSPTGGNSPLHF. The CDR3 DNA reads TGTGCCAGCAGTCCGACAGGGGGGAATTCACCCCTCCACTTT.

The V gene is TRBV5-6, the J gene TRBJ2-7, with 9 bases aligning to TRBD2. The CDR3 consists of 14 residues. Germline lookup yields CDR1 SGHDT and CDR2 YYEEEE. J was trimmed by 5 bases and V by 7 bases; bases with no gene match: 10. This CDR3 is CASARRGGTDEQYF. The CDR3 DNA sequence: TGTGCCAGCGCCCGGCGGGGGGGGACGGACGAGCAGTACTTC.

This clone came up once. The chain couples TRBV5-6 to TRBJ2-4, with TRBD1 matching 8 bases. There are 17 residues in the CDR3. Germline lookup yields CDR1 SGHDT and CDR2 YYEEEE. The junction had 13 bases not matched to a gene; V was cut back by 7 bases and J by 1 base. The CDR3 here is CASADWGQEFAKNIQYF. DNA for the CDR3: TGTGCCAGCGCCGACTGGGGACAGGAGTTTGCCAAAAACATTCAGTACTTC.

This sequence joins TRBV28 and TRBJ1-5; 7 positions agree with TRBD1. The CDR3 totals 15 residues. V trimming: 6 bases; J trimming: 1 base; junction bases outside the gene matches: 6. Germline V lookup: CDR1 MDHEN, CDR2 SYDVKM. For the CDR3, the DNA is TGTGCCAGCAGCTCAGGACAGGTGAGCAATCAGCCCCAGCATTTT. Translated, it gives CASSSGQVSNQPQHF.

This clone is a singleton in its sample. The sample has other DNA sequences that encode this CDR3 too. The gene calls are TRBV6-5 and TRBJ1-2; D not resolved. This CDR3 contains 12 residues. The germline V gene has CDR1 MNHEY and CDR2 SVGAGI. The ends were cut back, 4 bases at V and 5 bases at J, with 8 bases in the middle. CDR3 nucleotides: TGTGCCAGCAGTTCCGGACTTTATGGCTACACCTTC. Translating it yields CASSSGLYGYTF.

The rearrangement links TRBV5-8 to TRBJ2-1; TRBD1 matches 9 bases. V dropped 3 bases and J dropped 5; count of bases not matched to a gene: 15. Germline loops: CDR1 SGHTS, CDR2 YDEGEE. The CDR3 spans 18 residues. The CDR3 reads CASSYRAGTGYGNNEQFF. The CDR3 bases are TGTGCCAGCAGCTACCGAGCCGGGACAGGGTATGGAAACAATGAGCAGTTCTTC.

This clone turned up a few times. CDR3 residues: CASSQEHSGQGQEQYF. DNA for the CDR3: TGCGCCAGCAGCCAAGAACATTCGGGACAGGGGCAAGAGCAGTACTTC. The chain has TRBV4-1 and TRBJ2-7; TRBD1 agrees at 10 bases. The CDR3 totals 16 residues. V gave up 0 bases and J gave up 7 bases; unmatched junction bases: 9. Looked up from germline, CDR1 is MGHRA and CDR2 is YSYEKL.

The chain combines TRBV5-4 with TRBJ2-1, with 10 bases identical to TRBD2. V was pared by 2 bases and J by 7 bases, with 6 bases of the junction left unmatched. Germline CDR1 and CDR2: SGHNT and YYREEE (reference sequence). CDR3 length equals 15 residues. CDR3 DNA sequence: TGTGCCAGCAGCTTAGCGGGGGGGCTTAGGAATGAGCAGTTCTTC. It codes for CASSLAGGLRNEQFF.

The chain recombines TRBV6-5 with TRBJ2-7, with 7 bases fitting TRBD1. The CDR3 extends over 15 amino acids. Germline V gives CDR1 MNHEY, CDR2 SVGAGI. The trim removed 0 bases at V and 2 bases at J, leaving 4 bases unmatched. The CDR3 loop reads CASSYSIQGAYEQYF. The CDR3 coding sequence is TGTGCCAGCAGTTACTCGATTCAGGGGGCCTACGAGCAGTACTTC.

CDR3 nucleotide sequence: TGTGCCAGCAGTGAAGTTCCAGGGGGCACTGAAGCTTTCTTT. Its translation is CASSEVPGGTEAFF. The chain uses TRBV6-1 and TRBJ1-1; TRBD1 matches 7 bases. In germline, CDR1 is MNHNS, CDR2 SASEGT. V lost 1 base to trimming and J lost 4 bases; unmatched junction nucleotides: 3. The CDR3 loop spans 14 amino acids.